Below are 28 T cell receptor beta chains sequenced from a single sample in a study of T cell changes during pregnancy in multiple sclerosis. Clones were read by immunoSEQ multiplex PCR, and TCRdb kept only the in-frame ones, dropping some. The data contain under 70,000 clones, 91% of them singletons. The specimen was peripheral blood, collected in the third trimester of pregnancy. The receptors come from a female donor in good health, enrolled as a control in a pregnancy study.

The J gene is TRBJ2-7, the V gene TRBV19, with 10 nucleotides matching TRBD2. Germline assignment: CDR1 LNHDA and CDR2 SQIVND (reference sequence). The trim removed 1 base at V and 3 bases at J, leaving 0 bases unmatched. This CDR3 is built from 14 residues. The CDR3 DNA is TGTGCCAGTAGTATAGTAGCGGGAGGCTACGAGCAGTACTTC. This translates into CASSIVAGGYEQYF.

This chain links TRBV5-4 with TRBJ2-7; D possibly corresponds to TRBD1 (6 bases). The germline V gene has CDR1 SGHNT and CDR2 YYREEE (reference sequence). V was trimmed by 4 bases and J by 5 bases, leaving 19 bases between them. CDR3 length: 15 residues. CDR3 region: CASSTLASAGDEQYF. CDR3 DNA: TGTGCCAGCAGCACTTTGGCGTCCGCAGGGGACGAGCAGTACTTC.

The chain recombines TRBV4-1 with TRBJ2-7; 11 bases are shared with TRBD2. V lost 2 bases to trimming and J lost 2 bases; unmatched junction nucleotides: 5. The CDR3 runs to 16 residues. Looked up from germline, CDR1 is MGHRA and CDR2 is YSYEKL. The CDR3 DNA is TGCGCCAGCAGCCAACTGGGACTAGCGGCTACCTACGAGCAGTACTTC. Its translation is CASSQLGLAATYEQYF.

The CDR3 spells CASSEGRPGGNEQFF. The CDR3 bases are TGTGCCAGCAGTGAAGGGCGCCCCGGAGGAAATGAGCAGTTCTTC. The V call is TRBV6-1, the J call TRBJ2-1; D is perhaps TRBD2 (5 bases). V shed 1 base and J shed 7 bases, with 14 bases lying between them. The CDR3 runs 15 residues. From germline, CDR1 is MNHNS and CDR2 SASEGT.

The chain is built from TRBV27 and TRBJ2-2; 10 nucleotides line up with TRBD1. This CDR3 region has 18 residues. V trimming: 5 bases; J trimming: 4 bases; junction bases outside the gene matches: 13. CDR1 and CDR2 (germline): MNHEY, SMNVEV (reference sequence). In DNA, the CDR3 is TGTGCCAGCAGTCACCCGGGACAGGGGAACTGGATCACCGGGGAGCTGTTTTTT. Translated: CASSHPGQGNWITGELFF.

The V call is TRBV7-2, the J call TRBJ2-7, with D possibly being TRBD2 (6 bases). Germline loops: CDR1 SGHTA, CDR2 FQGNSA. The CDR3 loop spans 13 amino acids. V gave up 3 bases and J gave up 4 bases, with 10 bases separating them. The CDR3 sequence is CASSLASEYEQYF. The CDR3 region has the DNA TGTGCCAGCAGCTTGGCTAGCGAGTACGAGCAGTACTTC.

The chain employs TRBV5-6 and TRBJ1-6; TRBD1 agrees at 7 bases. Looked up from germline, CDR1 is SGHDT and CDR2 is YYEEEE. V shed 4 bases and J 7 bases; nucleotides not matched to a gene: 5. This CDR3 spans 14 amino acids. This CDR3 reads CASSKTGSNSPLHF. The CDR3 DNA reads TGTGCCAGCAGCAAGACAGGGTCAAATTCACCCCTCCACTTT.

The CDR3 DNA is TGTGCCAGCAGGAGAAGGGGGACCGGGTACAATGAGCAGTTCTTC. Protein product: CASRRRGTGYNEQFF. This chain joins TRBV6-5 and TRBJ2-1, with D perhaps TRBD1 (6 bases). V lost 6 bases and J 4 bases, leaving 16 bases between the germline ends. This CDR3 has 15 amino acids. CDR1 is MNHEY, CDR2 SVGAGI, per germline.

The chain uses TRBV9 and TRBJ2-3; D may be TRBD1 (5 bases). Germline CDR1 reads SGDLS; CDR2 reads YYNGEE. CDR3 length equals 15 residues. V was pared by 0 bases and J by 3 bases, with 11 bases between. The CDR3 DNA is TGTGCCAGCAGCGTAGTTCAGGGATCGACAGATACGCAGTATTTT. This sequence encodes CASSVVQGSTDTQYF.

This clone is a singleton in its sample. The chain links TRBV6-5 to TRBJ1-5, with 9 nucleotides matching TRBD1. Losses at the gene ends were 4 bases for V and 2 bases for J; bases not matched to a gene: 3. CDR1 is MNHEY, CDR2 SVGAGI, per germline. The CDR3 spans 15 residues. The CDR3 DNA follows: TGTGCCAGCAGTTCTCGGACAGGGGGCAATCAGCCCCAGCATTTT. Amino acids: CASSSRTGGNQPQHF.

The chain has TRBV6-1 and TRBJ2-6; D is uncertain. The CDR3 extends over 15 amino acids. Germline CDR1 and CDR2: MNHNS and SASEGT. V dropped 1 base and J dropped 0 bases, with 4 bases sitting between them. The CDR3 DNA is TGTGCCAGCAGTGAAGGGAGCTCTGGGGCCAACGTCCTGACTTTC. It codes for CASSEGSSGANVLTF.

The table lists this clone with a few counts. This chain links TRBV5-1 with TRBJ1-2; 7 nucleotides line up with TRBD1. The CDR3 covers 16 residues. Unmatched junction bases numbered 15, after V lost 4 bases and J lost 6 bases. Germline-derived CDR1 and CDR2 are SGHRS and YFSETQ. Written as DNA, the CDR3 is TGCGCCAGCAGCCCCGGGACAGAGAAGCTTCGGGATGGCTACACCTTC. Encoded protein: CASSPGTEKLRDGYTF.

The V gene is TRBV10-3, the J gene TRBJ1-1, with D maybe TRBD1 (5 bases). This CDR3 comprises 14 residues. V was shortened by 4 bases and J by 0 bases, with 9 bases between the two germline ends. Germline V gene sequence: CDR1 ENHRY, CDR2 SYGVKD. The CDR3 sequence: CAISGGGVNTEAFF. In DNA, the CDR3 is TGTGCCATCAGTGGGGGGGGAGTGAACACTGAAGCTTTCTTT.

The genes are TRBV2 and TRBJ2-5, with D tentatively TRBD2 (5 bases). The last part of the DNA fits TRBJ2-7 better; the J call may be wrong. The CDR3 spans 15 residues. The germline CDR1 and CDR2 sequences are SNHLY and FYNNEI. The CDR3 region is CASTEQRTWPYEQYF. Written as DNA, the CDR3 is TGTGCCAGCACCGAACAGCGGACTTGGCCCTACGAGCAGTACTTC.

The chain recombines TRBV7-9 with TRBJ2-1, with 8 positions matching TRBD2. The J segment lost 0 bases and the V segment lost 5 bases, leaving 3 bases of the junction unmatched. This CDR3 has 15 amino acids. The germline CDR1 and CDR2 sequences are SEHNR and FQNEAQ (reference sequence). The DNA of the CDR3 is TGTGCCAGCAGCGAGCGGGGGATCTCCTACAATGAGCAGTTCTTC. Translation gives CASSERGISYNEQFF. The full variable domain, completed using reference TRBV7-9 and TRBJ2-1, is DTGVSQNPRHKITKRGQNVTFRCDPISEHNRLYWYRQTLGQGPEFLTYFQNEAQLEKSRLLSDRFSAERPKGSFSTLEIQRTEQGDSAMYLCASSERGISYNEQFFGPGTRLTVL.

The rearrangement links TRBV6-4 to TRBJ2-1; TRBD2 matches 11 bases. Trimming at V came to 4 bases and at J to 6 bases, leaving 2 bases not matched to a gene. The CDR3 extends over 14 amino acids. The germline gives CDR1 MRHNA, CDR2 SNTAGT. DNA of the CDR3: TGTGCCAGCAGTGGTAGCGGGAGGGCCAATGAGCAGTTCTTC. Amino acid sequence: CASSGSGRANEQFF.

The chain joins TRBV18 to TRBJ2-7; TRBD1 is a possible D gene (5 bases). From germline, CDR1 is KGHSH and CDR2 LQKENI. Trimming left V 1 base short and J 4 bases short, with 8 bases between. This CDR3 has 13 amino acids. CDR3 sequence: CASSPLGEYEQYF. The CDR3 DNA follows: TGTGCCAGCTCACCACTAGGGGAATACGAGCAGTACTTC.

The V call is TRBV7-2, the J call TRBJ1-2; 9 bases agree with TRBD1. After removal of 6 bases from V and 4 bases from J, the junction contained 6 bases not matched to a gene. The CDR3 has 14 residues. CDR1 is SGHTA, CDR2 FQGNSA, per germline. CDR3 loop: CASRPGTGLYGYTF. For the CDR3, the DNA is TGTGCCAGCAGGCCCGGGACAGGGCTCTATGGCTACACCTTC.

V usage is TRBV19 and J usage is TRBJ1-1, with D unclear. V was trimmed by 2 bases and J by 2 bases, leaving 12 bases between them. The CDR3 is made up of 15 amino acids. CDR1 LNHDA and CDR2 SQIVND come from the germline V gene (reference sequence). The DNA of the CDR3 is TGTGCCAGTAGTATAACGTCCAGTGCAAACACTGAAGCTTTCTTT. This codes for CASSITSSANTEAFF. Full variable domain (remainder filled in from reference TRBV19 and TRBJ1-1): DGGITQSPKYLFRKEGQNVTLSCEQNLNHDAMYWYRQDPGQGLRLIYYSQIVNDFQKGDIAEGYSVSREKKESFPLTVTSAQKNPTAFYLCASSITSSANTEAFFGQGTRLTVV.

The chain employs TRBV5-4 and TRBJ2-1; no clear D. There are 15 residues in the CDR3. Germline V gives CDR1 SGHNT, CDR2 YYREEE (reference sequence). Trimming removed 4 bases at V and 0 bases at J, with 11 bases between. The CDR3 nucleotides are TGTGCCAGCAGCGAGCTACGAAGCTCCTACAATGAGCAGTTCTTC. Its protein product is CASSELRSSYNEQFF.

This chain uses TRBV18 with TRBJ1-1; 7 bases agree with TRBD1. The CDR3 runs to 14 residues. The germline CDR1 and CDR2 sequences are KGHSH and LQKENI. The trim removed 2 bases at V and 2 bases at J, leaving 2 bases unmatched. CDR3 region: CASSPRQGNTEAFF. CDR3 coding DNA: TGTGCCAGCTCACCAAGACAGGGTAACACTGAAGCTTTCTTT.

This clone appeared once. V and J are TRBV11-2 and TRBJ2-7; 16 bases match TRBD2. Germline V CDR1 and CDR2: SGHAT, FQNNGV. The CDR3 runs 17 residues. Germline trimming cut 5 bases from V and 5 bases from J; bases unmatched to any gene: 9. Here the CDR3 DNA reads TGTGCCAGCAGCATCGGGACTAGCGGGGGGGCTTATCACGAGCAGTACTTC. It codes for CASSIGTSGGAYHEQYF. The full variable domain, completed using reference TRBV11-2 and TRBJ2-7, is EAGVAQSPRYKIIEKRQSVAFWCNPISGHATLYWYQQILGQGPKLLIQFQNNGVVDDSQLPKDRFSAERLKGVDSTLKIQPAKLEDSAVYLCASSIGTSGGAYHEQYFGPGTRLTVT.

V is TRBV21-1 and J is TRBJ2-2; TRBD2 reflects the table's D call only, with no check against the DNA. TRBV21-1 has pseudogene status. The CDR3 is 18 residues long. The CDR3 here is CASSKKPGLAVITGELFF. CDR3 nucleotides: TGTGCCAGCAGCAAAAAACCGGGACTAGCGGTTATCACCGGGGAGCTGTTTTTT.

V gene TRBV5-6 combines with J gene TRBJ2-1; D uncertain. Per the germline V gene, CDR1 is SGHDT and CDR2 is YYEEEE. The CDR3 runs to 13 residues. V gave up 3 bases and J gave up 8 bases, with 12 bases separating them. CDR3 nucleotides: TGTGCCAGCAGCTCCTACGTCGGTTATGAGCAGTTCTTC. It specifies CASSSYVGYEQFF.

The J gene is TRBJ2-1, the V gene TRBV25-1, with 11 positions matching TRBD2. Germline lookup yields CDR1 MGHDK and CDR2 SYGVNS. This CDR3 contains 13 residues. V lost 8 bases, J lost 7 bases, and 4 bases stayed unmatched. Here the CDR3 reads CASSLAGGNEQFF. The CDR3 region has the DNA TGTGCCAGCTCCTTAGCGGGGGGGAATGAGCAGTTCTTC.

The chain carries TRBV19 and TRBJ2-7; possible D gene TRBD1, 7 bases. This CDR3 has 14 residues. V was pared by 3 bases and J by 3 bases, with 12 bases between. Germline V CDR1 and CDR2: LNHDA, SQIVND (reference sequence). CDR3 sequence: CASSMSRGDYEQYF. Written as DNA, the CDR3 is TGTGCCAGTAGTATGAGCAGGGGGGACTACGAGCAGTACTTC.

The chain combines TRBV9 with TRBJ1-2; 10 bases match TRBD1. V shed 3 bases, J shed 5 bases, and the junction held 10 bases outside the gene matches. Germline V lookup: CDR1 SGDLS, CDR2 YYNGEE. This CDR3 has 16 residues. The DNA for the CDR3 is TGTGCCAGCAGCGGCCCTTCCGGGACAGGGGTGTATGGCTACACCTTC. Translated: CASSGPSGTGVYGYTF.

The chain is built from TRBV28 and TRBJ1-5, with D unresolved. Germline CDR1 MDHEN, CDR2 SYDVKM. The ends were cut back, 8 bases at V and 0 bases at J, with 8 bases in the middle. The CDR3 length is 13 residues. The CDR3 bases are TGTGCCAGCTCCGGGTATAGCAATCAGCCCCAGCATTTT. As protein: CASSGYSNQPQHF.